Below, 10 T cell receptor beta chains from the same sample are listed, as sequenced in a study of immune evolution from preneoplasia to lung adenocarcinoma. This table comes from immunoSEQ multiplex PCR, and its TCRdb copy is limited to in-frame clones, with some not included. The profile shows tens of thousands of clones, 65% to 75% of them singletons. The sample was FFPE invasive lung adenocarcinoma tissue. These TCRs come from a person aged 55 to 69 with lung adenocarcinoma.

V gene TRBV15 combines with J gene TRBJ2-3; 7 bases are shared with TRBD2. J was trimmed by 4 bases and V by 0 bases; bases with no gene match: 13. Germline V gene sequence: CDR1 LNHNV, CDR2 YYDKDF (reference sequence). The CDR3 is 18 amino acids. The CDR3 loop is CATSRDLIRGGRPDTQYF. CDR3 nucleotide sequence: TGTGCCACCAGCAGAGATCTTATTAGAGGCGGGAGACCAGATACGCAGTATTTT.

The CDR3 sequence is CASRPRGQGARNEQFF. The DNA for the CDR3 is TGTGCCAGCAGACCCAGGGGACAGGGGGCAAGAAATGAGCAGTTCTTC. V gene TRBV28 combines with J gene TRBJ2-1, with 12 bases lining up with TRBD1. V dropped 6 bases and J dropped 7; count of bases not matched to a gene: 10. Looked up from germline, CDR1 is MDHEN and CDR2 is SYDVKM. CDR3 length: 16 residues.

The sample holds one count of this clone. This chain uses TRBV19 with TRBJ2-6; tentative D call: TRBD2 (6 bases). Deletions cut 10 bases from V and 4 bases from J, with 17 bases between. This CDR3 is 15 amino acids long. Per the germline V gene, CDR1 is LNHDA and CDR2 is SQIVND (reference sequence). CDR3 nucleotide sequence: TGTGCCACGGGAGATGGGGCCCGAGGGGCCAACGTCCTGACTTTC. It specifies CATGDGARGANVLTF.

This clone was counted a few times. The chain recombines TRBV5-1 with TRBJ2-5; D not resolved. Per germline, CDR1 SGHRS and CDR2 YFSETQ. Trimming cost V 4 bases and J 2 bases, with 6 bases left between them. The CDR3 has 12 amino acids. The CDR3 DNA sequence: TGCGCCAGCAGCCTCCAACAAGAGACCCAGTACTTC. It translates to CASSLQQETQYF.

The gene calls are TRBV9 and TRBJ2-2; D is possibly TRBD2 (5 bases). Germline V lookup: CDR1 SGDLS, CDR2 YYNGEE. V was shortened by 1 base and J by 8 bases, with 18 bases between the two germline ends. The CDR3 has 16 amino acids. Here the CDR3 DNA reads TGTGCCAGCAGCGTATCTGTAGGGTTTGGGAGTGGGGAGCTGTTTTTT. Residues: CASSVSVGFGSGELFF.

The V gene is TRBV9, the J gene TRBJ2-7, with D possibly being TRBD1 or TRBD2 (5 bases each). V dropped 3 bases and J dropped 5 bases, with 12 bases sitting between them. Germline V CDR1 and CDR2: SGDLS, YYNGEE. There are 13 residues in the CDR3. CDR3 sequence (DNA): TGTGCCAGCAGCGGAAGGGTGGGGGACGAGCAGTACTTC. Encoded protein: CASSGRVGDEQYF.

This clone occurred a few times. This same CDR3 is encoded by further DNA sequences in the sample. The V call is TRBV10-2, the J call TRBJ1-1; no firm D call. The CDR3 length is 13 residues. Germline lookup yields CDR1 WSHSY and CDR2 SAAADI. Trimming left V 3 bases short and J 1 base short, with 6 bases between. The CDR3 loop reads CASSENTNTEAFF. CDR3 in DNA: TGCGCCAGCAGTGAAAATACGAACACTGAAGCTTTCTTT.

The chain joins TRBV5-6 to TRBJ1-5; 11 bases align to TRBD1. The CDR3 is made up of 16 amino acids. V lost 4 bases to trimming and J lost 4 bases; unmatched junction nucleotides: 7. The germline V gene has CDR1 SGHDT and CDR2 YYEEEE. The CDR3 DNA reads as TGTGCCAGCAGCGAAGGACAGGGGGCGTGGAATCAGCCCCAGCATTTT. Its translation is CASSEGQGAWNQPQHF.

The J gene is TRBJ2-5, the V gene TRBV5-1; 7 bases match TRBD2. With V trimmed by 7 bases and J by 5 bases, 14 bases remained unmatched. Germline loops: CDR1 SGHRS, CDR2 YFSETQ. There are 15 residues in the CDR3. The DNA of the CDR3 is TGCGCCAGCCGTGGGGGAACGGGAGGCCGGGAGACCCAGTACTTC. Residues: CASRGGTGGRETQYF.

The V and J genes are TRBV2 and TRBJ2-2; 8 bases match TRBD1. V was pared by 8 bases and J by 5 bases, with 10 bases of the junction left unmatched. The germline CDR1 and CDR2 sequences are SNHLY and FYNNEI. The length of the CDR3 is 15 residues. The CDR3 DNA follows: TGTGCCAGCTCCACGATCCAGGGGGCAACCGGGGAGCTGTTTTTT. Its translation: CASSTIQGATGELFF.